The text below deals with one T cell receptor (beta chain). Its antigen is unknown. These data are taken from a study of blood T cells in healthy people across ages. Germline V gene data show CDR1 as SQVTM and CDR2 as ANQGSEA. This CDR3 is 13 amino acids long. V dropped 6 bases and J dropped 2; count of bases not matched to a gene: 4. It was with a sample-barcoded 5' primer and a J-beta primer mix that a second PCR of roughly 6 to 12 cycles was run. TCRdb independently ran MiXCR on the 5' RACE reads; one entry per CDR3 protein. The data contain 590,000 or so distinct CDR3 sequences, about 30% of them seen just once; the ten biggest clones take up less than 20%. Findings and limits, study-wide: With unsorted PBMCs, a conclusive comparison of naive versus antigen-experienced cells was not possible.

This chain uses TRBV29-1 with TRBJ2-3; 8 bases match TRBD2. This receptor was taken from a woman aged 80 or over in good health. Material: blood. For the CDR3, the DNA is TGCAGCGTCAGGACTAGCATCACAGATACGCAGTATTTT. Amino acids: CSVRTSITDTQYF.